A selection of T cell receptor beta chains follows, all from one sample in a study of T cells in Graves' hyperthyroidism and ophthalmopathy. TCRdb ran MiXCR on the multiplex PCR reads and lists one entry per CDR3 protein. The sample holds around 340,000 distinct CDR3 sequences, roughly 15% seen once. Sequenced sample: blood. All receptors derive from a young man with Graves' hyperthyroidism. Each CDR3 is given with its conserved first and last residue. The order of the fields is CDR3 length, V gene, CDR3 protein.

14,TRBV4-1,CASSQEDRVETQYF
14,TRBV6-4,CASSDSGANYGYTF
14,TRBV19,CASSLQGSVYEQYF
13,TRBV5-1,CASKDRLNTEAFF
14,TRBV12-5,CASAPDRSTDTQHF
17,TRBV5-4,CASSLGTSGRYTDTQYF
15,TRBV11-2,CASSLRVQRADTQYF
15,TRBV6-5,CASSPRQGTRNEQYF
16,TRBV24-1,CATSDSGAPNTGELFF
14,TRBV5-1,CASSLEREADEQYF
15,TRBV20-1,CSARDRQRNYNEQFF
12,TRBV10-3,CATSGTPAEQYF
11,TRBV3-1,CASSLEREQFF
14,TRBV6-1,CASRITQWGQPQHF
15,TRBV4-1,CASSQDFRGNTEAFF
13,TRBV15,CATSRAPMDVLTF
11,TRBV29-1,CLVSIGNTIYF
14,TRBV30,CAWSVWRAKETQYF
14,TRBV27,CASSWSATNEKLFF
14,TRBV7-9,CASSWGAGGLEAFF
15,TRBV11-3,CASSSSGTKAEKLFF
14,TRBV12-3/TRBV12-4,CASSLAGGVDTQYF
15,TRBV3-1,CASSQGTGFYNEQFF
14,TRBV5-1,CASRERTGAVRAFF
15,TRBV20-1,CSATRGDEGNYEQYF
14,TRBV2,CASSADRGPYGYTF
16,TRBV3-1,CASSQGVGDRNSPLHF
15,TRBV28,CASRLFSGRNQPQHF
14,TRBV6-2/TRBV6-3,CASSVWGEVPEAFF
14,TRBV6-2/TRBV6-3,CASSYSGQTNTIYF
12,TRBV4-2,CASSQWGGEQYF
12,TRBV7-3,CASSPGTETQYF
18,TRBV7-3,CASSLVPTLGPGSYEQYF
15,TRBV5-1,CASRPPLRGENEQFF
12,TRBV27,CASSLVFAEAFF
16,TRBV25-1,CASSESVGVGSQPQHF
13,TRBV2,CASSEIKTTEAFF
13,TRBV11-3,CASSLRTRYEQYF
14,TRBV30,CAWSVEDGSYEQYF
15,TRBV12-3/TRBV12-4,CASSLTGGSGTEAFF
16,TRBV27,CASSLSQLYSNQPQHF
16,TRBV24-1,CATSDVAGGPYNEQFF
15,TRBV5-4,CASSPGPEGYQPQHF
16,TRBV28,CASRTKRDIPNYGYTF
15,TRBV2,CASSQDREGNQPQHF
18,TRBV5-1,CASSPSPTSGSSTDTQYF
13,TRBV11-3,CASSLGLTYEQYF
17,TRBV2,CASSKRLAGGGTDTQYF
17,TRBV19,CASSHPEGGVSNQPQHF
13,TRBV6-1,CASSSGGGLEQYF
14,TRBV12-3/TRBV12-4,CASRGQAVSYEQYF
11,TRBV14,CASRGFTEAFF
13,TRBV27,CASSRAGGLEQFF
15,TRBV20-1,CSARERRGSYNEQFF